The 18 T cell receptor beta chains below all came from one sample that was sequenced in a study of OX40 agonist ivuxolimab in advanced cancers. Measured with immunoSEQ multiplex PCR; TCRdb has only the in-frame clones, and not every one. The table lists approximately 59,000 clones, 88% of them singletons, with about 3.5% in the top ten. The starting material was CD4+ or CD8+ T cells sorted from blood, obtained in a trial of the OX40 agonist ivuxolimab. These receptors originate from an adult with an advanced solid tumor such as melanoma, head and neck, liver or kidney cancer.

The table lists this clone with a count of one. This chain connects TRBV5-4 to TRBJ2-2; TRBD2 is a possible D gene (6 bases). The germline CDR1 and CDR2 sequences are SGHNT and YYREEE (reference sequence). V lost 0 bases, J lost 5 bases, and 11 bases lay in between. This CDR3 contains 15 residues. The CDR3 DNA follows: TGTGCCAGCAGCTTGGGACTAGATTCTACCGGGGAGCTGTTTTTT. Translation: CASSLGLDSTGELFF.

This chain joins TRBV6-5 and TRBJ2-3; no clear D gene. From germline, CDR1 is MNHEY and CDR2 SVGAGI. The V gene lost 0 bases and the J gene lost 1 base, with 11 bases spanning the gap. The CDR3 has 16 residues. The CDR3 nucleotides are TGTGCCAGCAGTTACTCGGGGTGGGATGGCACAGATACGCAGTATTTT. Its protein product is CASSYSGWDGTDTQYF.

The chain uses TRBV5-4 and TRBJ1-2; a possible D gene is TRBD1 (6 bases). V was pared by 4 bases and J by 5 bases, with 9 bases between. Germline V gives CDR1 SGHNT, CDR2 YYREEE (reference sequence). This CDR3 has 12 residues. The CDR3 loop is CASSQDRYGYTF. Written as DNA, the CDR3 is TGTGCCAGCAGCCAGGACAGATATGGCTACACCTTC.

The chain couples TRBV7-8 to TRBJ1-4; 9 bases fit TRBD1. Germline CDR1 is SGHVS and CDR2 is FQNEAQ. The CDR3 totals 15 residues. Trimming removed 5 bases from V and 5 bases from J; junction bases left unmatched: 6. CDR3 residues: CASSNTGGANEKLFF. The CDR3 region has the DNA TGTGCCAGCAGCAATACAGGGGGCGCAAATGAAAAACTGTTTTTT.

The J gene is TRBJ1-5, the V gene TRBV4-1, with D possibly matching TRBD1 (5 bases). Between the trimmed V and J ends, which lost 0 bases and 6 bases, there was a span of 18 bases. Germline CDR1 MGHRA, CDR2 YSYEKL. CDR3 length: 17 amino acids. The CDR3 DNA reads as TGCGCCAGCAGCCAAGAAGCATACGGGGGGTTGGGTCAGCCCCAGCATTTT. Amino acid sequence: CASSQEAYGGLGQPQHF.

The V call is TRBV28, the J call TRBJ2-7; D is possibly TRBD2 (5 bases). Per germline, CDR1 MDHEN and CDR2 SYDVKM. This CDR3 is built from 18 residues. The V gene lost 1 base and the J gene lost 7 bases, with 26 bases spanning the gap. CDR3 sequence reads: CASSLLSGFRAGLGEQYF. The CDR3 DNA follows: TGTGCCAGCAGTTTATTAAGCGGATTTAGGGCGGGCCTAGGGGAGCAGTACTTC.

The chain combines TRBV10-3 with TRBJ2-7; TRBD2 matches 12 bases. Germline CDR1 is ENHRY and CDR2 is SYGVKD. V shed 10 bases and J 2 bases; nucleotides not matched to a gene: 6. This CDR3 has 14 residues. This CDR3 reads CATQTSGSTYEQYF. The CDR3 nucleotides read TGTGCCACTCAGACTAGCGGGAGTACCTACGAGCAGTACTTC.

V and J are TRBV2 and TRBJ1-4; unclear D gene. Germline assignment: CDR1 SNHLY and CDR2 FYNNEI. V shed 6 bases and J shed 0 bases, with 8 bases lying between them. The CDR3 consists of 14 residues. The DNA of the CDR3 is TGTGCCAGCAGCTTGGTCGCAACTAATGAAAAACTGTTTTTT. The encoded protein is CASSLVATNEKLFF.

This clone was observed a few times. The gene calls are TRBV14 and TRBJ2-7; D is undetermined. V was shortened by 4 bases and J by 0 bases, with 13 bases between the two germline ends. This CDR3 spans 15 amino acids. Germline CDR1 SGHDN, CDR2 FVKESK. This CDR3 is CASSLRLGGSYEQYF. The CDR3 region has the DNA TGTGCCAGCAGCCTCCGGCTAGGTGGCTCCTACGAGCAGTACTTC.

This clone has a single count. The gene calls are TRBV9 and TRBJ2-1, with 7 nucleotides matching TRBD2. Germline V lookup: CDR1 SGDLS, CDR2 YYNGEE. The CDR3 is 15 amino acids. With V trimmed by 0 bases and J by 6 bases, 6 bases remained unmatched. The CDR3 is CASSVGLAGVNEQFF. For the CDR3, the DNA is TGTGCCAGCAGCGTAGGACTAGCTGGGGTCAATGAGCAGTTCTTC.

V is TRBV28 and J is TRBJ1-1; D may be TRBD1 (6 bases). Germline V lookup: CDR1 MDHEN, CDR2 SYDVKM. The V end lost 6 bases, the J end lost 1 base, and 12 bases lay between the germline ends. This CDR3 contains 14 residues. This CDR3 reads CASRVGQGNTEAFF. The CDR3, as DNA: TGTGCCAGCAGGGTGGGACAAGGGAACACTGAAGCTTTCTTT. Using reference TRBV28 and TRBJ1-1 for the parts outside the CDR3, the full variable domain is DVKVTQSSRYLVKRTGEKVFLECVQDMDHENMFWYRQDPGLGLRLIYFSYDVKMKEKGDIPEGYSVSREKKERFSLILESASTNQTSMYLCASRVGQGNTEAFFGQGTRLTVV.

For this clone: One junction end does not reproduce the germline sequence, and a read error may be involved. The chain employs TRBV19 and TRBJ2-2; the D gene is possibly TRBD2 (5 bases). Germline CDR1 and CDR2: LNHDA and SQIVND (reference sequence). This CDR3 contains 14 residues. This CDR3 is CTSRRSSNTGELFF. CDR3 in DNA: TGTACCAGTAGGAGGAGTTCGAACACCGGGGAGCTGTTTTTT.

The chain links TRBV29-1 to TRBJ1-2; perhaps TRBD1 as D (5 bases). V lost 6 bases, J lost 2 bases, and 10 bases lay in between. CDR3 size: 12 residues. In germline, CDR1 is SQVTM, CDR2 ANQGSEA. The CDR3 spells CSVGGGNYGYTF. DNA of the CDR3: TGCAGCGTCGGTGGGGGGAACTATGGCTACACCTTC.

The chain employs TRBV5-4 and TRBJ2-4, with D perhaps TRBD1 or TRBD2 (5 bases each). This CDR3 is built from 13 residues. CDR1 SGHNT and CDR2 YYREEE come from the germline V gene (reference sequence). Trimming took 0 bases from V and 8 from J, leaving 9 bases between them. The CDR3 region has the DNA TGTGCCAGCAGCTTGGTCGGGGCGGACATTCAGTACTTC. Translating gives CASSLVGADIQYF.

The V and J genes are TRBV6-6 and TRBJ2-7, with unresolved D. Germline V lookup: CDR1 MNHNY, CDR2 SVGAGI (reference sequence). The germline V and J ends were trimmed by 2 bases and 3 bases, with 5 bases remaining between them. The CDR3 is 12 residues long. The DNA of the CDR3 is TGTGCCAGCAGTTACACTAACTACGAGCAGTACTTC. Translated, it gives CASSYTNYEQYF.

This sequence joins TRBV20-1 and TRBJ2-7; D gene ambiguous. This CDR3 region has 11 residues. Germline V CDR1 and CDR2: DFQATT, SNEGSKA (reference sequence). Trimming pared 3 bases from V and 4 bases from J, leaving 7 bases between. CDR3 nucleotides: TGCAGTGCTAGCCGCCTTTACGAGCAGTACTTC. This codes for CSASRLYEQYF.

The chain employs TRBV6-6 and TRBJ1-1; D is undetermined. Germline V gene sequence: CDR1 MNHNY, CDR2 SVGAGI (reference sequence). The CDR3 consists of 11 residues. Trimming took 6 bases from V and 8 from J, leaving 10 bases between them. The CDR3 loop reads CASSRLGEAFF. CDR3 DNA: TGTGCCAGCAGCCGGTTGGGAGAAGCTTTCTTT.

This rearrangement joins TRBV2 to TRBJ2-7, with no clear D. This CDR3 region has 15 residues. The ends were cut back, 7 bases at V and 4 bases at J, with 20 bases in the middle. Germline CDR1 and CDR2: SNHLY and FYNNEI. CDR3 DNA sequence: TGTGCCAGCATCCCCTTCGGACGTTCCCCGTACGAGCAGTACTTC. Protein: CASIPFGRSPYEQYF.